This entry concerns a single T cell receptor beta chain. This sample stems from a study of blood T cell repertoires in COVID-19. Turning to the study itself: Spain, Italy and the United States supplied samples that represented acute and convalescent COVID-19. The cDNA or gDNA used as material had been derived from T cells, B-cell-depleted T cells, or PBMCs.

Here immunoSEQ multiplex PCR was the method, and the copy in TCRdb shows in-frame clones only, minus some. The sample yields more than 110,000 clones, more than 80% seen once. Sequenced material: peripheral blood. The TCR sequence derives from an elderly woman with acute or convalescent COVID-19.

CDR3: CASSLGGGVDTQYF. For the CDR3, the DNA is TGTGCCAGCAGCTTAGGCGGGGGGGTAGATACGCAGTATTTT. V gene TRBV7-2 combines with J gene TRBJ2-3; the match to TRBD2 covers 9 bases. The V gene end was trimmed by 1 base and the J gene end by 5 bases; junction bases not matched to a gene: 1. Germline V gene lookup returns CDR1 SGHTA and CDR2 FQGNSA. The CDR3 is made up of 14 amino acids.